Following are 28 T cell receptor beta chains from one sample sequenced in a study of control samples from healthy donors and cancer patients. Clones were read by immunoSEQ multiplex PCR, and TCRdb kept only the in-frame ones, dropping some. Of about 120,000 clones listed, over 80% are singletons. Sequencing was performed on PBMCs. These receptors were taken from an elderly man with head and neck cancer.

The chain is built from TRBV24-1 and TRBJ2-5, with D possibly matching TRBD1 (5 bases). Germline V gene data show CDR1 as KGHDR and CDR2 as SFDVKD. The V end lost 1 base, the J end lost 1 base, and 9 bases lay between the germline ends. This CDR3 comprises 15 residues. CDR3 in DNA: TGTGCCACCAGTGATTTATGCAGGGCCCAAGAGACCCAGTACTTC. Residues: CATSDLCRAQETQYF.

The chain carries TRBV6-5 and TRBJ1-2; possibly TRBD1 for D (6 bases). The CDR3 has 14 residues. The germline V gene encodes CDR1 MNHEY and CDR2 SVGAGI. With 5 bases removed from V and 6 bases from J, the gap between germline ends came to 16 bases. CDR3 DNA: TGTGCCAGCAGTCGTCCCGAGAGGGGGGATGGCTACACCTTC. Its protein is CASSRPERGDGYTF.

The rearrangement links TRBV19 to TRBJ2-1; D is undetermined. Trimming took 5 bases from V and 10 from J, leaving 12 bases between them. Germline V gives CDR1 LNHDA, CDR2 SQIVND (reference sequence). CDR3 length: 12 amino acids. CDR3 protein: CASSRAPGEQFF. The CDR3 DNA reads TGTGCCAGTAGTCGGGCCCCCGGGGAGCAGTTCTTC.

The chain combines TRBV6-2 or TRBV6-3 with TRBJ2-5, with a weak D call TRBD2 (6 bases). Germline V CDR1 and CDR2: MNHEY, SVGEGT. V dropped 3 bases and J dropped 5 bases, with 7 bases sitting between them. This CDR3 has 12 residues. The CDR3 is CASSYGGETQYF. CDR3 nucleotide sequence: TGTGCCAGCAGTTATGGGGGGGAGACCCAGTACTTC.

V usage is TRBV3-1 (or the pseudogene TRBV3-2) and J usage is TRBJ2-7, with 13 nucleotides matching TRBD2. The CDR3 sequence is 17 residues long. J lost 5 bases, V lost 1 base, and 8 bases had no gene match. Germline V gene lookup returns CDR1 LGHDT and CDR2 YNNKEL (reference sequence). The CDR3 nucleotides are TGTGCCAGCAGCCAAGGACTAGCGGGAGGCCCAACTCACGAGCAGTACTTC. Translated, it gives CASSQGLAGGPTHEQYF.

The chain is built from TRBV6-5 and TRBJ1-6; D is possibly TRBD1 (6 bases). V lost 2 bases and J lost 6, with 11 bases in between. In germline, CDR1 is MNHEY, CDR2 SVGAGI. This CDR3 region has 15 residues. In DNA form, the CDR3 reads TGTGCCAGCAGTTACGGGACACCCGGTAATTCACCCCTCCACTTT. Its protein product is CASSYGTPGNSPLHF.

The chain is built from TRBV5-8 and TRBJ2-1, with D perhaps matching TRBD1 (6 bases). V was shortened by 0 bases and J by 3 bases, with 10 bases between the two germline ends. This CDR3 has 15 residues. Germline-derived CDR1 and CDR2 are SGHTS and YDEGEE. CDR3 loop: CASSLGQVFYNEQFF. The CDR3 DNA is TGTGCCAGCAGCTTGGGACAGGTATTCTACAATGAGCAGTTCTTC.

The chain joins TRBV25-1 to TRBJ1-2; D may be TRBD1 (6 bases). Germline V gene data show CDR1 as MGHDK and CDR2 as SYGVNS. This CDR3 comprises 17 residues. Between the trimmed V and J ends, which lost 2 bases and 6 bases, there was a span of 22 bases. Written as DNA, the CDR3 is TGTGCCAGCAGTGAAGGGGGAGGTGGACAGTCGGCACATGGCTACACCTTC. Protein sequence: CASSEGGGGQSAHGYTF.

The gene calls are TRBV11-3 and TRBJ2-5; TRBD2 aligns across 8 bases. The trim removed 1 base at V and 3 bases at J, leaving 4 bases unmatched. The CDR3 spans 15 residues. Germline CDR1 reads SGHNT; CDR2 reads YENEEA. In DNA form, the CDR3 reads TGTGCCAGCAGCTTAGGCGGCGGGAGGAAAGAGACCCAGTACTTC. This encodes CASSLGGGRKETQYF.

This clone was seen just once. A read error may account for a junction end that differs from germline. The chain recombines TRBV9 with TRBJ2-2; the D call may be TRBD1 or TRBD2 (5 bases each). Germline-derived CDR1 and CDR2 are SGDLS and YYNGEE. The CDR3 loop spans 17 amino acids. CDR3 sequence (DNA): TGTGTCAGCACCAGGGACGGAAACCCTTTGAACACCGGGGAGCTGTTTTTT. It is translated as CVSTRDGNPLNTGELFF.

The chain uses TRBV9 and TRBJ2-7, with TRBD2 identical over 15 bases. The V and J ends lost 0 bases and 6 bases, in that order; junction bases with no gene match: 22. This CDR3 comprises 22 residues. Germline values: CDR1 SGDLS, CDR2 YYNGEE. The CDR3 here is CASSVVGQGLAGGQGITCEQYF. The CDR3 region has the DNA TGTGCCAGCAGCGTAGTAGGACAGGGACTAGCGGGGGGCCAGGGAATTACCTGCGAGCAGTACTTC.

On this clone: Within the sample, other DNA sequences also encode this same CDR3. The chain uses TRBV5-1 and TRBJ1-1; 8 bases are a match to TRBD1. Germline values: CDR1 SGHRS, CDR2 YFSETQ. Trimming removed 1 base from V and 1 base from J; junction bases left unmatched: 0. This CDR3 comprises 14 residues. The CDR3 sequence: CASSLQGANTEAFF. For the CDR3, the DNA is TGCGCCAGCAGCTTGCAGGGGGCGAACACTGAAGCTTTCTTT.

The rearrangement uses TRBV12-3 or TRBV12-4 and TRBJ2-2, with a possible D match to TRBD1 (5 bases). The CDR3 runs to 12 residues. Trimming removed 3 bases at V and 8 bases at J, with 7 bases between. The CDR3: CASSFRAGELFF. The DNA of the CDR3 is TGTGCCAGCAGTTTCAGGGCTGGGGAGCTGTTTTTT.

The chain couples TRBV12-3 or TRBV12-4 to TRBJ2-1; D unresolved. The CDR3 is made up of 13 amino acids. V was pared by 1 base and J by 7 bases, with 8 bases between. This chain's CDR3 is CASSLVSRNEQFF. CDR3 in DNA: TGTGCCAGCAGTTTAGTGAGCCGTAATGAGCAGTTCTTC.

The gene calls are TRBV19 and TRBJ1-1; no firm D call. The CDR3 has 12 amino acids. Germline V gene data show CDR1 as LNHDA and CDR2 as SQIVND (reference sequence). Trimming shortened V by 5 bases and J by 6 bases, and 10 bases separated the two germline ends. CDR3 nucleotides: TGTGCCAGTAGTCGGATAAGGGCTGAAGCTTTCTTT. Amino acids: CASSRIRAEAFF.

The V gene is TRBV6-2 or TRBV6-3, the J gene TRBJ2-7; 9 nucleotides match TRBD2. Trimming took 4 bases from V and 4 from J; bases not matched to a gene: 14. CDR3 length equals 17 residues. Germline values: CDR1 MNHEY, CDR2 SVGEGT. In DNA, the CDR3 is TGTGCCAGCAGTTCCTCCTGGGGTAGCGGGAGTTGGTACGAGCAGTACTTC. Its translation: CASSSSWGSGSWYEQYF.

The chain employs TRBV10-2 and TRBJ2-2; D is possibly TRBD1 (6 bases). The CDR3 spans 15 residues. V was clipped by 2 bases and J by 2 bases, with 9 bases between them. CDR1 and CDR2 (germline): WSHSY, SAAADI. In nucleotides, the CDR3 is TGCGCCAGCAGTGAGCAGGGGCCTAACACCGGGGAGCTGTTTTTT. Amino acid sequence: CASSEQGPNTGELFF.

The rearrangement uses TRBV24-1 and TRBJ2-5; TRBD2 might be the D (5 bases). V was pared by 3 bases and J by 5 bases, with 21 bases between. Germline CDR1 reads KGHDR; CDR2 reads SFDVKD. CDR3 length equals 17 residues. The CDR3 region has the DNA TGTGCCACCAGTGATGGGCGGGCAGCCGAAGGCTGGGAGACCCAGTACTTC. It yields the protein CATSDGRAAEGWETQYF.

This chain connects TRBV7-9 to TRBJ2-7, with a possible D match to TRBD2 (5 bases). Trimming left V 4 bases short and J 5 bases short, with 12 bases between. Germline loops: CDR1 SEHNR, CDR2 FQNEAQ (reference sequence). This CDR3 comprises 13 residues. For the CDR3, the DNA is TGTGCCAGCAGCTCAGCGGATATTAACGAGCAGTACTTC. It encodes CASSSADINEQYF.

The J gene is TRBJ1-3, the V gene TRBV9; 7 nucleotides align to TRBD1. Per the germline V gene, CDR1 is SGDLS and CDR2 is YYNGEE. Germline trimming cut 4 bases from V and 2 bases from J; bases unmatched to any gene: 6. The CDR3 is 15 amino acids. The CDR3: CASSLLTGTGNTIYF. CDR3 DNA sequence: TGTGCCAGCAGCTTATTGACAGGGACTGGAAACACCATATATTTT.

This clone was seen once. This chain uses TRBV5-1 with TRBJ2-1; TRBD2 matches at 10 bases. J gave up 0 bases and V 7 bases, and 4 bases lay outside the gene matches. Germline-derived CDR1 and CDR2 are SGHRS and YFSETQ. The CDR3 is made up of 15 amino acids. CDR3 sequence (DNA): TGCGCCAGCGGATCTAGCGGGAGCTCCTACAATGAGCAGTTCTTC. The encoded protein is CASGSSGSSYNEQFF.

V is TRBV15 and J is TRBJ2-7; D may correspond to TRBD1 or TRBD2 (6 bases each). This CDR3 comprises 14 residues. Germline V CDR1 and CDR2: LNHNV, YYDKDF (reference sequence). With 4 bases removed from V and 5 bases from J, the gap between germline ends came to 15 bases. DNA for the CDR3: TGTGCCACCAGCACGCGTTTCGGGGGCGACGAGCAGTACTTC. It translates to CATSTRFGGDEQYF. Full variable domain (missing parts from reference TRBV15 and TRBJ2-7): DAMVIQNPRYQVTQFGKPVTLSCSQTLNHNVMYWYQQKSSQAPKLLFHYYDKDFNNEADTPDNFQSRRPNTSFCFLDIRSPGLGDTAMYLCATSTRFGGDEQYFGPGTRLTVT.

The chain has TRBV24-1 and TRBJ2-4; D possibly matches TRBD1 or TRBD2 (6 bases each). The germline V gene encodes CDR1 KGHDR and CDR2 SFDVKD. The CDR3 has 14 amino acids. Trimming took off 5 bases at V and 1 base at J, with 8 bases between the two ends. CDR3 loop: CATSAGAAKNIQYF. The CDR3 bases are TGTGCCACCAGTGCGGGGGCGGCCAAAAACATTCAGTACTTC.

V gene TRBV18 combines with J gene TRBJ2-1; TRBD1 matches at 9 bases. J gave up 4 bases and V 6 bases, and 7 bases lay outside the gene matches. The CDR3 is 15 residues long. From germline, CDR1 is KGHSH and CDR2 LQKENI. CDR3 in amino acids: CASSKGQGYYNEQFF. In DNA form, the CDR3 reads TGTGCCAGCTCGAAGGGACAGGGATATTACAATGAGCAGTTCTTC.

This chain links TRBV10-1 with TRBJ1-1, with 8 nucleotides matching TRBD1. V dropped 0 bases and J dropped 5; count of bases not matched to a gene: 5. The CDR3 extends over 15 amino acids. The germline V gene has CDR1 WNHNN and CDR2 SYGVQD (reference sequence). The DNA for the CDR3 is TGCGCCAGCAGTGAGTCGAGACAGGGGTGGACTGAAGCTTTCTTT. The encoded protein is CASSESRQGWTEAFF.

The rearrangement joins TRBV6-4 to TRBJ1-2; perhaps TRBD1 as D (6 bases). Trimming shortened V by 7 bases and J by 8 bases, and 14 bases separated the two germline ends. The CDR3 runs to 12 residues. Germline CDR1 reads MRHNA; CDR2 reads SNTAGT. The CDR3 DNA reads TGTGCCAGCAAAGGGCCCGACAGGGGCTACACCTTC. As protein: CASKGPDRGYTF.

The chain carries TRBV30 and TRBJ2-7; D is uncertain. Trimming took 3 bases from V and 6 from J, leaving 9 bases between them. The CDR3 spans 11 residues. Germline V lookup: CDR1 GTSNPN, CDR2 SVGIG (reference sequence). The CDR3 bases are TGTGCCTGGAGCGGACGGAGCGAGCAGTACTTC. This sequence encodes CAWSGRSEQYF.

This clone appeared a single time. The CDR3 nucleotides are TGTGCCAGCAGCTTACGCTCGTGGACTACAGATACGCAGTATTTT. Translated: CASSLRSWTTDTQYF. The chain links TRBV7-2 to TRBJ2-3; D perhaps matches TRBD2 (5 bases). V was clipped by 2 bases and J by 3 bases, with 12 bases between them. The CDR3 consists of 15 residues. From germline, CDR1 is SGHTA and CDR2 FQGNSA.